This T cell receptor (beta chain) was recorded in a study of shared clonotypes between healthy human individuals. TCRdb's table, derived via immunoSEQ multiplex PCR, lists solely in-frame clones and lacks some. The repertoire holds hundreds of thousands of clones, with 75% to 85% as singletons. V lost 0 bases, J lost 6 bases, and 4 bases stayed unmatched. This CDR3 has 15 residues. Germline CDR1 reads SGHNT; CDR2 reads YYREEE (reference sequence). The chain uses TRBV5-4 and TRBJ2-3, with 10 positions matching TRBD2. Sequencing used PBMCs. The sequence derives from a middle-aged woman in good health. Some clones in this sample may be carry-over from other donors' samples. CDR3: CASSLVSGRADTQYF. The CDR3 region has the DNA TGTGCCAGCAGCTTGGTGAGCGGGAGGGCGGATACGCAGTATTTT.